This note documents a single T cell receptor (beta chain) sequence. No cognate antigen has been identified for it. No base qualities exist here, and no much larger clone lies one base off it. The sample belongs to a study of metastatic and nonmetastatic thyroid tumors (dated by TCRdb to about 2020). A note on the overall study: Repertoires were compared across peripheral blood and tumor or nodule tissue samples from malignant and benign thyroid patients.

On the study overall, not on this receptor specifically: In both blood and tumor samples, TCR beta diversity was reported to be significantly higher in malignant tumors than in benign nodules.

No patient had received any treatment before thyroid surgery. The study retrospectively analysed patient clinical samples collected from about 2011 to 2018 using T-cell receptor beta sequencing. Library construction relied on PCR. Sequencing instrument: Illumina HiSeq 4000. High-throughput sequencing was used to profile the CDR3 region of the TCR beta-chain in every patient. The study's own analysis went as follows. The researchers built a classifier to tell apart papillary thyroid cancer patients with distant metastasis, based on CDR3 differences among clinicopathological groups. The Shannon index was used to measure repertoire diversity, and the Morisita-Horn index was used to measure how similar tumor and blood repertoires were. Through fastp at Q25 and MiXCR, TCRdb rebuilt clones from the public reads, retaining in-frame beta chains. None of the V and J calls come from the authors' own analysis; TCRdb made them. The sample profile shows approximately 41,000 clones; less than 35% of them were found once. The biggest ten clones account for 9.5% to 10% of the sample.

This receptor was identified in a male donor with papillary thyroid cancer or a benign thyroid nodule (not recorded which). Some clones in this sample may be carry-over from other donors' samples. Sequencing used blood.

The CDR3 has the sequence CASRTPQGFYEQYF. In nucleotide form, the sequence is TGTGCCAGCAGAACTCCACAAGGGTTTTACGAGCAGTACTTC. The sequence is built from TRBV28 and TRBJ2-7, with no confident D gene call. From cysteine to phenylalanine, the CDR3 is 14 amino acids long. Just the 42-base CDR3 DNA is kept, in frame starting at base 1. Between the V and J ends, shortened by 6 bases and 4 bases respectively, the junction contains 16 bases. The germline V gene yields MDHEN for CDR1 and SYDVKM for CDR2.